The 16 T cell receptor beta chains in this list originate from one sample, sequenced in a study of T cell responses to AZD1222 COVID-19 vaccine. Here immunoSEQ multiplex PCR was the method, and the copy in TCRdb shows in-frame clones only, minus some. Of about 150,000 clones detected, 90% appear once; the ten largest clones hold less than 2%. This specimen was peripheral blood, taken on day 0 of AZD1222 vaccination. The receptors stem from an adult in good health.

The chain joins TRBV24-1 to TRBJ2-7; 10 bases are shared with TRBD1. Losses at the gene ends were 3 bases for V and 2 bases for J; bases not matched to a gene: 3. This CDR3 is built from 15 residues. Looked up from germline, CDR1 is KGHDR and CDR2 is SFDVKD. The CDR3 nucleotides read TGTGCCACCAGTGATGCCGGGACAGGGGCCTACGAGCAGTACTTC. Encoded protein: CATSDAGTGAYEQYF.

J is TRBJ1-4 and V is TRBV28; TRBD1 is a possible D gene (5 bases). The germline CDR1 and CDR2 sequences are MDHEN and SYDVKM. The CDR3 spans 17 residues. Trimming took off 3 bases at V and 5 bases at J, with 19 bases between the two ends. The CDR3 loop is CASSFSETEMRNEKLFF. The CDR3 nucleotides read TGTGCCAGCAGTTTCTCCGAGACAGAGATGCGGAATGAAAAACTGTTTTTT. Full variable domain (missing parts from reference TRBV28 and TRBJ1-4): DVKVTQSSRYLVKRTGEKVFLECVQDMDHENMFWYRQDPGLGLRLIYFSYDVKMKEKGDIPEGYSVSREKKERFSLILESASTNQTSMYLCASSFSETEMRNEKLFFGSGTQLSVL.

The CDR3 region has the DNA TGTGCCAGTAGTGGGGGAATAACAGGGGGCTTGAGTCAGCCCCAGCATTTT. Translating it yields CASSGGITGGLSQPQHF. The rearrangement links TRBV19 to TRBJ1-5, with 9 bases matching TRBD1. Trimming at V came to 5 bases and at J to 6 bases, leaving 14 bases not matched to a gene. CDR1 is LNHDA, CDR2 SQIVND, per germline (reference sequence). The CDR3 length is 17 residues.

The chain employs TRBV5-8 and TRBJ1-3, with D hard to call. The CDR3 is 18 amino acids. V lost 0 bases to trimming and J lost 3 bases, with 19 bases between them. Looked up from germline, CDR1 is SGHTS and CDR2 is YDEGEE. As DNA, the CDR3 is TGTGCCAGCAGCTTGGTCCGCCGCCCCCTGGATTTTGGAAACACCATATATTTT. Encoded protein: CASSLVRRPLDFGNTIYF.

The rearrangement links TRBV27 to TRBJ2-5; D is unresolved. This CDR3 is 11 amino acids long. Trimming left V 3 bases short and J 5 bases short, with 4 bases between. The germline gives CDR1 MNHEY, CDR2 SMNVEV (reference sequence). Written as DNA, the CDR3 is TGTGCCAGCAGTTTTAAGGAGACCCAGTACTTC. Residues: CASSFKETQYF.

This clone was detected once. V usage is TRBV4-3 and J usage is TRBJ1-2; no firm D call. V lost 1 base and J 3 bases, leaving 3 bases between the germline ends. CDR3 length: 12 residues. Germline V lookup: CDR1 LGHNA, CDR2 YSLEER. CDR3 region: CASSQGHYGYTF. CDR3 nucleotides: TGCGCCAGCAGCCAAGGACACTATGGCTACACCTTC.

The chain has TRBV27 and TRBJ1-6, with TRBD1 as a possible D gene (5 bases). The germline V and J ends were trimmed by 4 bases and 7 bases, with 14 bases remaining between them. The CDR3 loop spans 15 amino acids. CDR1 and CDR2 from the germline V gene are MNHEY and SMNVEV (reference sequence). The CDR3 spells CASSWDGKKNSPLHF. The CDR3 DNA reads TGTGCCAGCAGTTGGGACGGAAAGAAAAATTCACCCCTCCACTTT.

The chain has TRBV9 and TRBJ1-3, with D uncertain. The V end was cut by 0 bases, the J end by 0 bases, with 4 bases between. Germline CDR1 reads SGDLS; CDR2 reads YYNGEE. The CDR3 totals 14 residues. CDR3 region: CASSVGTSGNTIYF. The CDR3, as DNA: TGTGCCAGCAGCGTAGGGACCTCTGGAAACACCATATATTTT.

The J gene is TRBJ1-1, the V gene TRBV7-9; D remains unclear. V was shortened by 5 bases and J by 1 base, with 20 bases between the two germline ends. This CDR3 has 17 residues. Germline CDR1 reads SEHNR; CDR2 reads FQNEAQ (reference sequence). The DNA for the CDR3 is TGTGCCAGCAGCCGAAGAGAGTATACAAACAGGAACACTGAAGCTTTCTTT. Its protein is CASSRREYTNRNTEAFF.

V gene TRBV4-1 combines with J gene TRBJ1-2; D is unresolved. V was shortened by 1 base and J by 0 bases, with 15 bases between the two germline ends. CDR3 length: 17 amino acids. CDR1 and CDR2 from the germline V gene are MGHRA and YSYEKL. The DNA for the CDR3 is TGCGCCAGCAGCCAAGGGCCCAACACGGTTACTAACTATGGCTACACCTTC. Translating gives CASSQGPNTVTNYGYTF.

The V and J genes are TRBV28 and TRBJ1-3; tentatively, D is TRBD1 (5 bases). Per the germline V gene, CDR1 is MDHEN and CDR2 is SYDVKM. The CDR3 is 14 residues long. The ends were cut back, 4 bases at V and 3 bases at J, with 10 bases in the middle. In DNA, the CDR3 is TGTGCCAGCAGTTATCAGGGTTATGGAAACACCATATATTTT. Amino acids: CASSYQGYGNTIYF.

The chain is built from TRBV9 and TRBJ2-2; either TRBD1 or TRBD2 may fit D (5 bases each). V was cut by 0 bases and J by 5 bases, with 11 bases left in between. In germline, CDR1 is SGDLS, CDR2 YYNGEE. The CDR3 covers 15 residues. The CDR3 protein is CASSVGGTATGELFF. CDR3 DNA: TGTGCCAGCAGCGTAGGGGGGACGGCTACCGGGGAGCTGTTTTTT.

This chain links TRBV4-3 with TRBJ2-1, with 11 bases identical to TRBD1. V was clipped by 1 base and J by 2 bases; unmatched bases: 7. CDR3 length equals 18 residues. Per germline, CDR1 LGHNA and CDR2 YSLEER. The CDR3 spells CASSQAPLGQGAYNEQFF. In nucleotides, the CDR3 is TGCGCCAGCAGCCAAGCGCCTCTGGGACAGGGGGCCTACAATGAGCAGTTCTTC.

The rearrangement uses TRBV6-2 or TRBV6-3 and TRBJ2-7; D ambiguous. Trimming cost V 0 bases and J 2 bases, with 8 bases left between them. Germline CDR1 and CDR2: MNHEY and SVGEGT. The CDR3 has 14 residues. The chain's CDR3 is CASSYSGNAYEQYF. The CDR3 nucleotides read TGTGCCAGCAGTTACTCAGGGAATGCCTACGAGCAGTACTTC.

The chain joins TRBV24-1 to TRBJ1-1; D uncertain. CDR1 is KGHDR and CDR2 is SFDVKD in the germline V gene. The CDR3 length is 13 residues. Between the trimmed V and J ends, which lost 6 bases and 1 base, there was a span of 8 bases. CDR3 DNA sequence: TGTGCCACCAGTACCGGGAAGAACACTGAAGCTTTCTTT. Protein: CATSTGKNTEAFF.

This clone was observed a single time. The rearrangement joins TRBV9 to TRBJ1-1, with TRBD1 identical over 9 bases. This CDR3 has 17 residues. V shed 0 bases and J 4 bases; nucleotides not matched to a gene: 10. CDR1 and CDR2 (germline): SGDLS, YYNGEE. As DNA, the CDR3 is TGTGCCAGCAGCGTAGCGCTTGGGGACAGGGTGAGCACTGAAGCTTTCTTT. Translating gives CASSVALGDRVSTEAFF.